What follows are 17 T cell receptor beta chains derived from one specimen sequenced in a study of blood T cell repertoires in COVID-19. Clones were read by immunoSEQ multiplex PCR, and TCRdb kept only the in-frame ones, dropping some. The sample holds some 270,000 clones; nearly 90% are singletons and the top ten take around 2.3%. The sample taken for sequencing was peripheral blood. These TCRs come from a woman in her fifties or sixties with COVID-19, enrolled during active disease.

The CDR3 DNA sequence: TGTGCCAGCAGTTTACCCGACAGGGACGGCTACACCTTC. It encodes CASSLPDRDGYTF. This sequence joins TRBV6-6 and TRBJ1-2, with 7 bases aligning to TRBD1. Germline-derived CDR1 and CDR2 are MNHNY and SVGAGI (reference sequence). V was clipped by 4 bases and J by 8 bases; unmatched bases: 7. This CDR3 region has 13 residues.

CDR3 bases: TGTGCCAGCAGTGAAGCGACAGGGACACAAGAGACCCAGTACTTC. Residues: CASSEATGTQETQYF. This chain connects TRBV6-1 to TRBJ2-5; TRBD1 matches at 7 bases. The CDR3 runs to 15 residues. Germline assignment: CDR1 MNHNS and CDR2 SASEGT. V trimming: 0 bases; J trimming: 2 bases; junction bases outside the gene matches: 3.

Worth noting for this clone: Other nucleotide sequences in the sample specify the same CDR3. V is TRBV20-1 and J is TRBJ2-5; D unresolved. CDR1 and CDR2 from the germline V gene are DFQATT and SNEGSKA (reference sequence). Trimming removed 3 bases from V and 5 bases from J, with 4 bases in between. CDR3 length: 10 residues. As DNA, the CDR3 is TGCAGTGCTAGTAGCGAGACCCAGTACTTC. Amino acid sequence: CSASSETQYF.

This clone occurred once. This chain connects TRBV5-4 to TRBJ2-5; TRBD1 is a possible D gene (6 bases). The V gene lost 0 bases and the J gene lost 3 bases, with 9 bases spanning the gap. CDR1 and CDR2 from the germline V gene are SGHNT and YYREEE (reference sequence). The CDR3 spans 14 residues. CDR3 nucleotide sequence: TGTGCCAGCAGCTTGGGCCCAGGGGAAGAGACCCAGTACTTC. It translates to CASSLGPGEETQYF.

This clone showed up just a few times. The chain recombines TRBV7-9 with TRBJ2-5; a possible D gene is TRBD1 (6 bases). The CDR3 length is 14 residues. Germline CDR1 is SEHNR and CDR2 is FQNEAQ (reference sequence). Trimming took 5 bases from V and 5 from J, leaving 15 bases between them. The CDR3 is CASSPQGMRETQYF. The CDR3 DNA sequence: TGTGCCAGCAGCCCACAGGGCATGAGGGAGACCCAGTACTTC.

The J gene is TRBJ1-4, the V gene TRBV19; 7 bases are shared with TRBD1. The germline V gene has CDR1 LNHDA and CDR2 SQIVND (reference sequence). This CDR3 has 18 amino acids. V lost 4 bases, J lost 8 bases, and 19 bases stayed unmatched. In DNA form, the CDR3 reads TGTGCCAGTAGTAGCCCGGGGGGGAGAGGGGGCGCCGGAGAAAAACTGTTTTTT. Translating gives CASSSPGGRGGAGEKLFF.

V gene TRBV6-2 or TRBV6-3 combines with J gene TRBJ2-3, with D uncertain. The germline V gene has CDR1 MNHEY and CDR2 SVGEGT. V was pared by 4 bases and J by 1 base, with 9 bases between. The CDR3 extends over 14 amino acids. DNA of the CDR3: TGTGCCAGCAGTTTCCTTCTAGGCACAGATACGCAGTATTTT. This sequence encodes CASSFLLGTDTQYF.

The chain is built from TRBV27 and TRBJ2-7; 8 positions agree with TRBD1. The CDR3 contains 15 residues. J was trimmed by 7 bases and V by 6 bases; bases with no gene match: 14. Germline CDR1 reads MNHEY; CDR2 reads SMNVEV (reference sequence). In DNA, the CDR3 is TGTGCCAGCAGCCTAAGGGCGACAGGGGCGCGAGAGCAGTACTTC. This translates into CASSLRATGAREQYF.

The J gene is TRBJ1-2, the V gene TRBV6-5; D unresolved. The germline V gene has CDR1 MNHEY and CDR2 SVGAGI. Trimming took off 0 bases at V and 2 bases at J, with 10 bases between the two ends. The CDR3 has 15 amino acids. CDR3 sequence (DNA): TGTGCCAGCAGTTACTCGCAGGCTACAAACTATGGCTACACCTTC. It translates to CASSYSQATNYGYTF.

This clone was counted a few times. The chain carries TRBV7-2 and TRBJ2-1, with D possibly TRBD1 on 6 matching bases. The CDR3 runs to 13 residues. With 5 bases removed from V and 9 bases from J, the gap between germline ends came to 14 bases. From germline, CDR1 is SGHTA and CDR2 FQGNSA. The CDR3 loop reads CASSADRIGEQFF. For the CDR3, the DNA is TGTGCCAGCAGCGCGGACAGAATTGGTGAGCAGTTCTTC.

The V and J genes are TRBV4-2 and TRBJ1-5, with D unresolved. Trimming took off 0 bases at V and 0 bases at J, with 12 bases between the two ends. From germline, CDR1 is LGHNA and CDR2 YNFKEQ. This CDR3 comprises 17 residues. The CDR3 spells CASSQEASAYSNQPQHF. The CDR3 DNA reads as TGTGCCAGCAGCCAAGAGGCCAGCGCCTATAGCAATCAGCCCCAGCATTTT.

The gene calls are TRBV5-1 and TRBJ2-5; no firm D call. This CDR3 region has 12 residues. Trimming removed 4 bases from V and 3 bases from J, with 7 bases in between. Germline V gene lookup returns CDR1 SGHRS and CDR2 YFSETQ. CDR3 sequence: CASSRQEETQYF. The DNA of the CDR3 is TGCGCCAGCAGCCGTCAGGAAGAGACCCAGTACTTC.

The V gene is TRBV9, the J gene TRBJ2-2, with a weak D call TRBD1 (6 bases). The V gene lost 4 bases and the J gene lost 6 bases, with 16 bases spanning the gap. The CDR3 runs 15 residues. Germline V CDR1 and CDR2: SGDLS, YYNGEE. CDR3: CASSPATGLAGELFF. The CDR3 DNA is TGTGCCAGCAGCCCGGCCACAGGGTTGGCCGGGGAGCTGTTTTTT.

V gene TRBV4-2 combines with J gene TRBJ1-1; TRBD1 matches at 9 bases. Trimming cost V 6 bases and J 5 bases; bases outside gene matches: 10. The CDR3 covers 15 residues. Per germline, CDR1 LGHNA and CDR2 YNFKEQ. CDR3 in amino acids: CASRLTGTGRTEAFF. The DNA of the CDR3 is TGTGCCAGCAGACTGACCGGGACAGGGCGGACTGAAGCTTTCTTT.

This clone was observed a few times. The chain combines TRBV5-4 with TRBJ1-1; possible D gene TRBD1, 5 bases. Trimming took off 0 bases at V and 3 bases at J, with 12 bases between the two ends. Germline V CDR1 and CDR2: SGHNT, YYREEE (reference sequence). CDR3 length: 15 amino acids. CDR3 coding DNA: TGTGCCAGCAGCTTGGAGCCAATAGGGGACACTGAAGCTTTCTTT. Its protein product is CASSLEPIGDTEAFF.

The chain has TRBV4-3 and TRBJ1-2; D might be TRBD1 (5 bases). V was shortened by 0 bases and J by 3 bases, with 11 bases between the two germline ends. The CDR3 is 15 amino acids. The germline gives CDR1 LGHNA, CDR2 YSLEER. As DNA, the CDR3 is TGCGCCAGCAGCCAAGATAGTACGGGGGACTATGGCTACACCTTC. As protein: CASSQDSTGDYGYTF.

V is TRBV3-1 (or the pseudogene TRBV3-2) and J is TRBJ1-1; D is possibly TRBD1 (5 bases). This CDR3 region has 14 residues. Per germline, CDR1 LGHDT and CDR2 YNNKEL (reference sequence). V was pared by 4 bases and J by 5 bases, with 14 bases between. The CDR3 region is CASSPTGTGTEAFF. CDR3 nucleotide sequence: TGTGCCAGCAGCCCCACGGGGACTGGGACTGAAGCTTTCTTT.